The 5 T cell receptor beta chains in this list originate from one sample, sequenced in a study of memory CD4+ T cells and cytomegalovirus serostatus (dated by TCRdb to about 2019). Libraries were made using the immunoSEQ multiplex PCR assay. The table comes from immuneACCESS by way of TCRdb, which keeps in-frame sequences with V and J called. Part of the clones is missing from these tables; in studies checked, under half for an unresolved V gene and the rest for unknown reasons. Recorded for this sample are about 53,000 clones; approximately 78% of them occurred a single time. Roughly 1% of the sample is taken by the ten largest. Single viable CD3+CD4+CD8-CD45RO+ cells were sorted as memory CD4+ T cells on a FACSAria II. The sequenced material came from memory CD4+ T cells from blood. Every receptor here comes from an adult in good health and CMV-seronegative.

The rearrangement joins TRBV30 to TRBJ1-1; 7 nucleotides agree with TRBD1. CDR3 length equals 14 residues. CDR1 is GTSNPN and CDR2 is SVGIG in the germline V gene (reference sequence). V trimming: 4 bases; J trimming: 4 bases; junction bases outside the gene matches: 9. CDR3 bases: TGTGCCTGGAATGGACAGGTCGTTGGCACTGAAGCTTTCTTT. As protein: CAWNGQVVGTEAFF.

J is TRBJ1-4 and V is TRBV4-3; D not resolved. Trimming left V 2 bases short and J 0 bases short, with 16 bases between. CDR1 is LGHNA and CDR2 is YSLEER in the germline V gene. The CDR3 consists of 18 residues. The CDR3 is CASSQTILRLTTNEKLFF. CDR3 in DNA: TGCGCCAGCAGCCAAACCATCCTGCGATTAACAACTAATGAAAAACTGTTTTTT.

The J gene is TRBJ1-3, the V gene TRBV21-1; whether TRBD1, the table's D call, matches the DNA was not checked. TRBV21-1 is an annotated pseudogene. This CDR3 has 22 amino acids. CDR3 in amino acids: CASSKLVLARQPMGLSGNTIYF. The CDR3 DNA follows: TGTGCCAGCAGCAAGTTGGTATTGGCCAGACAGCCGATGGGCCTCTCTGGAAACACCATATATTTT.

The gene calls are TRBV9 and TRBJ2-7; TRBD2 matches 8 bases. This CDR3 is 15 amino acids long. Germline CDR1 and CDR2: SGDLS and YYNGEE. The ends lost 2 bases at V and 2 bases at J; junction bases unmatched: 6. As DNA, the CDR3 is TGTGCCAGCAGCGTTGAAGCGGGGGAGACCTACGAGCAGTACTTC. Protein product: CASSVEAGETYEQYF.

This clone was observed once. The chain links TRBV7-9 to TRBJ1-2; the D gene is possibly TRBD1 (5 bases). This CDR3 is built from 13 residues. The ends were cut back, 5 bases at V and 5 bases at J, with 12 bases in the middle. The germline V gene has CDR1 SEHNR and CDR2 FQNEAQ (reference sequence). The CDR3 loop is CASSPDSQYGYTF. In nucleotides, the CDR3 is TGTGCCAGCAGCCCCGACAGCCAGTATGGCTACACCTTC.